Here is one T cell receptor beta chain with its context. Its target is unknown. This record belongs to a study of T-cell reconstitution after alpha-beta-depleted transplantation in children. Study results and limitations: Surviving recipient T cells and thymic progenitors underlay high day-60 TCRbeta diversity in some patients. T-cell counts and diversity at one year following transplant were attributed mainly to newly produced T cells. As was reported, about two months after transplant, alpha-beta T cells came from several hundred expanded graft clones.

A library of TCRbeta sequences, prepared with unique molecular identifiers, was generated. Each CDR3 protein is one row after TCRdb ran MiXCR on the PCR reads. Counted here are 350,000 to 500,000 distinct CDR3 sequences, about 45% occurring once; the ten biggest clones make up around 29%. The clonotype originates from a girl aged 2 to 10 with aplastic anemia, due to receive a stem cell transplant. Material: PBMCs, obtained before TCRalphabeta/CD19-depleted stem cell transplant.

In nucleotides, the CDR3 is TGTGCCAGCAGCCCTTTGACCCCGGGACTAGCCTACAATGAGCAGTTCTTC. Translating it yields CASSPLTPGLAYNEQFF. This chain joins TRBV3-1 and TRBJ2-1; 8 positions agree with TRBD2. The V gene's germline CDR1 is LGHDT and CDR2 YNNKEL (reference sequence). V lost 4 bases and J lost 2; bases outside the gene matches: 10. CDR3 length equals 17 residues.